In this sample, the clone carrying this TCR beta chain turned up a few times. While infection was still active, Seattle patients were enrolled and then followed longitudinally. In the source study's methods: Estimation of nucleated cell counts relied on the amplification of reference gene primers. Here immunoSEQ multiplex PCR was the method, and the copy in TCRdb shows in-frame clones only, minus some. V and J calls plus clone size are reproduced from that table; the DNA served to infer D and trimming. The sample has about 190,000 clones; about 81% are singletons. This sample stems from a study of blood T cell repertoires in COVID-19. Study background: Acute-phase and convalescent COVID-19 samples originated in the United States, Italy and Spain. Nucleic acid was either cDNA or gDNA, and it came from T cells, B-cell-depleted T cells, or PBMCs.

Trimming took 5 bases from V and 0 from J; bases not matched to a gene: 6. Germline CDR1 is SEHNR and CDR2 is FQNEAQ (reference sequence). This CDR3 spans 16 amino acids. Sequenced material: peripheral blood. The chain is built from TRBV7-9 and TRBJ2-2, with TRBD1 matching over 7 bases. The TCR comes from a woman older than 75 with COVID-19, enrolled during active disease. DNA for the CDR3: TGTGCCAGCAGCCCTAGGACAGGTTCGAACACCGGGGAGCTGTTTTTT. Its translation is CASSPRTGSNTGELFF.